The clone carrying this T cell receptor (beta chain) was observed a few times. What it recognizes is unknown. V lost 1 base and J 2 bases, leaving 8 bases between the germline ends. The germline V gene has CDR1 MGHRA and CDR2 YSYEKL. The length of the CDR3 is 14 residues. It was from about 10 ml of fresh peripheral blood that the PBMCs came. The sequenced template was RNA, covering the TCR beta CDR3 region. HTBI-primed first-round RT-PCR preceded second-round multiplex PCR. In TCRdb, the multiplex PCR reads were re-called with MiXCR into one record per CDR3 protein. The data hold 220,000 or so distinct CDR3 sequences, with around a fifth observed a single time. This entry is derived from a study of Graves' ophthalmopathy and Graves' hyperthyroidism. About the research overall: The authors collected peripheral blood at initial diagnosis, before any treatment. Study results and limitations: Cross-validated, the 13-signature model showed 87.88%/81.08% sensitivity/specificity, and 80%/75% in the test set.

The gene calls are TRBV4-1 and TRBJ2-5; D is undetermined. The receptor was derived from a woman aged 45-59 years with Graves' ophthalmopathy. Sequencing used peripheral blood. The CDR3 DNA is TGCGCCAGCAGCCAAGTGACTCAACAAGAGACCCAGTACTTC. Amino acid sequence: CASSQVTQQETQYF.